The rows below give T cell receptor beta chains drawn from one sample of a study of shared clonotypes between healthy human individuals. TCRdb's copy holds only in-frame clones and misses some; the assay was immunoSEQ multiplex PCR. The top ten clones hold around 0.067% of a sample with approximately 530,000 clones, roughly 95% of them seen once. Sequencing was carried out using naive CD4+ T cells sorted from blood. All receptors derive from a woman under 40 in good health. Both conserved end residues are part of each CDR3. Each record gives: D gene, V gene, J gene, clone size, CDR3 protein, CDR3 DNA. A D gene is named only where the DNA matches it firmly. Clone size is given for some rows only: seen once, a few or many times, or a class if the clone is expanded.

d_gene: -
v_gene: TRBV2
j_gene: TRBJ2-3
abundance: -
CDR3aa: CASSVGPAPDTQYF
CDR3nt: TGTGCCAGCAGTGTCGGGCCAGCCCCAGATACGCAGTATTTT

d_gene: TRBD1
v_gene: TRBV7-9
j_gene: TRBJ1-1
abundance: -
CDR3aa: CASSKGQLNTEAFF
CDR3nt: TGTGCCAGCAGCAAGGGACAGCTGAACACTGAAGCTTTCTTT

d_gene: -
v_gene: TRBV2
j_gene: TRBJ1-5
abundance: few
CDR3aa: CASSDVGPQPQHF
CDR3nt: TGTGCCAGCAGTGATGTCGGGCCTCAGCCCCAGCATTTT

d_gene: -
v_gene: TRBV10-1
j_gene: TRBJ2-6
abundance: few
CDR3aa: CASSPASGANVLTF
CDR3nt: TGCGCCAGCTCTCCGGCTTCTGGGGCCAACGTCCTGACTTTC

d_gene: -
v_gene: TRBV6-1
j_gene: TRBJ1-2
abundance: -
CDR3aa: CASRGPTGNYTF
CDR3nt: TGTGCCAGCAGGGGGCCCACAGGGAACTACACCTTC

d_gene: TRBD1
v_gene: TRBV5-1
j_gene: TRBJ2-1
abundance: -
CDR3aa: CASTVLDRDWNEQFF
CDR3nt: TGCGCCAGCACCGTCTTAGACAGGGATTGGAATGAGCAGTTCTTC

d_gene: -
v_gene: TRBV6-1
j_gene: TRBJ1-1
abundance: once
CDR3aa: CASSEGQLNTEAFF
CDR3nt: TGTGCCAGCAGTGAAGGACAGCTGAACACTGAAGCTTTCTTT

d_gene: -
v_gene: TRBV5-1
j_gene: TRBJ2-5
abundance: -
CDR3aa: CASSPQVRETQYF
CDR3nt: TGCGCCAGCAGCCCCCAGGTGCGAGAGACCCAGTACTTC

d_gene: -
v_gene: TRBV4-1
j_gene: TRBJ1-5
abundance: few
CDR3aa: CASSQVPSSQPQHF
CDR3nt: TGCGCCAGCAGCCAGGTTCCCTCGAGTCAGCCCCAGCATTTT

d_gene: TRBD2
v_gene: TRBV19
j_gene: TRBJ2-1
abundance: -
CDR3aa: CASSSPASGSYNEQFF
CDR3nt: TGTGCCAGTAGTTCCCCAGCTAGCGGGAGCTACAATGAGCAGTTCTTC

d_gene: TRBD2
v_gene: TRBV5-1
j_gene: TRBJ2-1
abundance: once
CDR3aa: CASQRAGGPDNEQFF
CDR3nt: TGCGCCAGCCAGCGGGCGGGAGGGCCAGACAATGAGCAGTTCTTC

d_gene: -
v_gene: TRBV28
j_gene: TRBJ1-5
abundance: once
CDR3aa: CAGGTVQAQHF
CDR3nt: TGTGCCGGAGGGACGGTGCAAGCCCAGCATTTT

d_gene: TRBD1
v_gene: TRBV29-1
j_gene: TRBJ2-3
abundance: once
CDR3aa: CSVSGGSLGADTQYF
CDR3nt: TGCAGCGTATCAGGGGGCTCCCTTGGCGCAGATACGCAGTATTTT

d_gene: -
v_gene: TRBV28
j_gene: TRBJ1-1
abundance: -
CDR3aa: CASRFSSWPFGTEAFF
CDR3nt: TGTGCCAGCAGATTTTCTTCATGGCCATTCGGCACTGAAGCTTTCTTT

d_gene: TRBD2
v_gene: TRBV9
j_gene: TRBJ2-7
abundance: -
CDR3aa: CASSVGTSGLLEQYF
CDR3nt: TGTGCCAGCAGCGTTGGAACTAGCGGACTTCTCGAGCAGTACTTC

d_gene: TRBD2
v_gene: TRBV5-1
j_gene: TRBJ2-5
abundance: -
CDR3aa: CASSLLREGRRQETQYF
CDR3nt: TGCGCCAGCAGCTTGTTGCGGGAGGGCCGGAGACAAGAGACCCAGTACTTC

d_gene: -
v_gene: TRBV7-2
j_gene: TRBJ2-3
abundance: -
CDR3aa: CASSWRASTDTQYF
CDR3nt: TGTGCCAGCAGTTGGCGGGCTAGCACAGATACGCAGTATTTT

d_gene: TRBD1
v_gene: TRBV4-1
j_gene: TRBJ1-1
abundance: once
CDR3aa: CASSPLYRGRNTEAFF
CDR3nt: TGCGCCAGCAGCCCCCTATACAGGGGGCGAAACACTGAAGCTTTCTTT

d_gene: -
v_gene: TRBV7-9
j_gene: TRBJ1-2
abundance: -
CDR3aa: CASSSKDRDNYGYTF
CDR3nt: TGTGCCAGCAGCTCAAAGGACCGGGATAACTATGGCTACACCTTC

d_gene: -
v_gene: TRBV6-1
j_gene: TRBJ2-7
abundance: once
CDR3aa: CASSAAQGEQYF
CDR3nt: TGTGCCAGCAGTGCCGCACAGGGCGAGCAGTACTTC

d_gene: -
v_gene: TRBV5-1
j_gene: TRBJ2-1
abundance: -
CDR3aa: CASSLGIVAYNEQFF
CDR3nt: TGCGCCAGCAGCTTGGGTATAGTCGCGTACAATGAGCAGTTCTTC